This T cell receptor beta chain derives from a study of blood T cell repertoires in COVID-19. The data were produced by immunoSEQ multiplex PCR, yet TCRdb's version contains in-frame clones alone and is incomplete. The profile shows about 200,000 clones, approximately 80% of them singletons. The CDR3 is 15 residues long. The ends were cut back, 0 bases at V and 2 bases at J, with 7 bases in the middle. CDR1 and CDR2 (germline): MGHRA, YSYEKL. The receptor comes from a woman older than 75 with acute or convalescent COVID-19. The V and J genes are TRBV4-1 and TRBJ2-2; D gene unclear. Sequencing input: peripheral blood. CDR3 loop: CASSQDQRNTGELFF. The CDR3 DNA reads TGCGCCAGCAGCCAAGATCAGCGTAACACCGGGGAGCTGTTTTTT.